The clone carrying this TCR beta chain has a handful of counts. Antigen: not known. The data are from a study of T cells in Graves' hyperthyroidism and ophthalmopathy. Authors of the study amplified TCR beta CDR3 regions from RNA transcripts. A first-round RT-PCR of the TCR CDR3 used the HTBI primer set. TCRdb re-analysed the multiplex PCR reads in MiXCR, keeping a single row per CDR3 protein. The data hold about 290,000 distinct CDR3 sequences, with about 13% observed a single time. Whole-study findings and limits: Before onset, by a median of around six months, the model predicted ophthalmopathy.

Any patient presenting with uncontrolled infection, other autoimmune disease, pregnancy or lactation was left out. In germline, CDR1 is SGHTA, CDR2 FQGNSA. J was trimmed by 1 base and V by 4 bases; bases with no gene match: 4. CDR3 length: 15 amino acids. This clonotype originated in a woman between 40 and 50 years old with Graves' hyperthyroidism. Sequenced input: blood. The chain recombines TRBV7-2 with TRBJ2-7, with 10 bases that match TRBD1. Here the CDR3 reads CASSYGTGVSYEQYF. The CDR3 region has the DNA TGTGCCAGCAGCTACGGGACAGGGGTGTCCTACGAGCAGTACTTC.